Described below is a single T cell receptor (beta chain) sequence and its context. Its antigen remains unidentified. The sample belongs to a study of CD8 T cells in ankylosing spondylitis. Study-wide findings and caveats: Certain motif variants had earlier been reported in reactive arthritis synovial fluid and blood. Disease-linked clones were found to be CD8+ and relatively rare in peripheral blood. Blood from ankylosing spondylitis patients appeared to carry a characteristic roughly eight-variant TCR beta motif.

This CDR3 has 14 amino acids. Trimming shortened V by 4 bases and J by 8 bases, and 18 bases separated the two germline ends. Germline V CDR1 and CDR2: SGHAT, FQNNGV. It was by quantitative 5'-RACE with molecular barcodes that TCR beta libraries were made. Each CDR3 protein is one row after TCRdb ran MiXCR on the 5' RACE reads. The sample holds about 500,000 distinct CDR3 sequences, about 12% seen once. The chain joins TRBV11-2 to TRBJ2-7, with D perhaps matching TRBD2 (6 bases). This sequence originates from a male donor with ankylosing spondylitis. The sequenced sample consisted of blood, either unsorted or a sorted T cell fraction (not recorded which). The CDR3 sequence: CASSWGFGSGQQYV. CDR3 nucleotides: TGTGCCAGCAGCTGGGGGTTCGGGAGTGGACAGCAGTACGTC.